The entry below gives a single T cell receptor beta chain sequence along with its context. Antigen: not known. Primers: 52 TRBV forward and 13 TRBJ reverse. Here immunoSEQ multiplex PCR was the method, and the copy in TCRdb shows in-frame clones only, minus some. This table holds tens of thousands of clones, about 91% found once. Every patient with CD3G deficiency had evidence of autoimmunity. Patients, 2 to 39 years old, had expanded memory T-cell proportions. CD4+ cells were sorted into CD25-high CD127-low regulatory cells and CD25-low CD127-high conventional cells. The data originate from a study of regulatory T cells. Study findings and constraints: Hydrophobic residues at CDR3 positions 6 and 7 were enriched in conventional CD4+ T cells of CD3G-deficient patients.

Germline trimming cut 5 bases from V and 2 bases from J; bases unmatched to any gene: 7. CDR3 size: 16 residues. CDR1 is MDHEN, CDR2 SYDVKM, per germline. The sequencing sample was made of conventional CD4+ T cells sorted from blood. This TCR was recovered from a person aged 18 to 30 with CD3G deficiency. The rearrangement uses TRBV28 and TRBJ2-5; 11 bases fit TRBD2. In DNA form, the CDR3 reads TGTGCCAGCAGTCGACCGGGACTAGCGGTACAAGAGACCCAGTACTTC. Translating gives CASSRPGLAVQETQYF.